A single sample is the source of the 24 T cell receptor beta chains below, sequenced in a study of memory CD4+ T cells and cytomegalovirus serostatus. Single viable CD3+CD4+CD8-CD45RO+ cells were sorted as the memory CD4+ T cells. The repertoire was sequenced with immunoSEQ multiplex PCR; TCRdb's copy has only in-frame clones and lacks some. The table lists 85,000 to 100,000 clones, about four fifths of them singletons. Sequenced sample: memory CD4+ T cells from blood. All receptors derive from an adult in good health and CMV-seropositive.

V and J are TRBV7-9 and TRBJ2-7; D is undetermined. Deletions cut 3 bases from V and 0 bases from J, with 12 bases between. Germline V lookup: CDR1 SEHNR, CDR2 FQNEAQ (reference sequence). This CDR3 has 15 amino acids. The CDR3 DNA sequence: TGTGCCAGCAGCTTGACGGGTGAGACCTCCTACGAGCAGTACTTC. Its translation: CASSLTGETSYEQYF.

V and J are TRBV5-5 and TRBJ2-7; perhaps TRBD2 as D (6 bases). Germline assignment: CDR1 SGHKS and CDR2 YYEKEE (reference sequence). Trimming removed 4 bases from V and 5 bases from J, with 13 bases in between. The CDR3 has 13 residues. The CDR3 nucleotides are TGTGCCAGCAGCCGGCGGGGTTCCCACGAGCAGTACTTC. Amino acid sequence: CASSRRGSHEQYF.

CDR3 DNA: TGTGCCAGCAGTGAAGACTCTCCCTACGAGCAGTACTTC. Its protein product is CASSEDSPYEQYF. The V gene is TRBV2, the J gene TRBJ2-7; D is unclear. The CDR3 loop spans 13 amino acids. Germline values: CDR1 SNHLY, CDR2 FYNNEI. Trimming took off 1 base at V and 2 bases at J, with 6 bases between the two ends. Full variable domain (rest looked up from reference TRBV2 and TRBJ2-7): EPEVTQTPSHQVTQMGQEVILRCVPISNHLYFYWYRQILGQKVEFLVSFYNNEISEKSEIFDDQFSVERPDGSNFTLKIRSTKLEDSAMYFCASSEDSPYEQYFGPGTRLTVT.

J is TRBJ2-5 and V is TRBV15; TRBD1 agrees at 7 bases. The CDR3 has 15 residues. V was clipped by 2 bases and J by 4 bases; unmatched bases: 7. Germline V gene sequence: CDR1 LNHNV, CDR2 YYDKDF (reference sequence). The CDR3, as DNA: TGTGCCACCAGCAGACCACAGGGGAATGGAGAGACCCAGTACTTC. This sequence encodes CATSRPQGNGETQYF.

V is TRBV11-2 and J is TRBJ2-1, with D possibly being TRBD2 (7 bases). Trimming shortened V by 5 bases and J by 11 bases, and 19 bases separated the two germline ends. CDR3 size: 14 residues. CDR1 and CDR2 (germline): SGHAT, FQNNGV. CDR3 DNA: TGTGCCAGCAGCCCAACCCGGGGCGGGGGCCAGCAGTTCTTC. Encoded protein: CASSPTRGGGQQFF.

The chain joins TRBV4-3 to TRBJ2-2; D gene unclear. Germline V gene lookup returns CDR1 LGHNA and CDR2 YSLEER. This CDR3 has 14 amino acids. V was pared by 1 base and J by 3 bases, with 6 bases between. The CDR3 region is CASSQGPHTGELFF. In DNA, the CDR3 is TGCGCCAGCAGCCAAGGGCCACACACCGGGGAGCTGTTTTTT.

This clone has more than one count but fewer than ten. This chain uses TRBV5-3 with TRBJ2-7, with unresolved D. TRBV5-3 is classed as an ORF, of uncertain function. This CDR3 is built from 15 residues. The ends were cut back, 4 bases at V and 2 bases at J, with 16 bases in the middle. The CDR3: CARSISPQMTYEQYF. The CDR3 DNA follows: TGTGCCAGAAGCATATCCCCACAGATGACCTACGAGCAGTACTTC.

The chain carries TRBV7-6 and TRBJ2-1, with 10 positions matching TRBD2. Trimming took 1 base from V and 1 from J; bases not matched to a gene: 10. The CDR3 is 19 amino acids. Germline CDR1 reads SGHVS; CDR2 reads FNYEAQ. CDR3 sequence reads: CASSLEAAGGPVSYNEQFF. The CDR3 DNA sequence: TGTGCCAGCAGCTTAGAGGCAGCGGGAGGGCCGGTATCCTACAATGAGCAGTTCTTC.

This chain uses TRBV10-3 with TRBJ2-3; D is possibly TRBD2 (5 bases). CDR3 length: 14 amino acids. Trimming pared 4 bases from V and 1 base from J, leaving 9 bases between. Germline V gene data show CDR1 as ENHRY and CDR2 as SYGVKD. This CDR3 is CAISVRARTDTQYF. In nucleotides, the CDR3 is TGTGCCATCAGTGTGAGGGCTCGCACAGATACGCAGTATTTT.

This chain links TRBV6-6 with TRBJ2-4; 9 nucleotides align to TRBD2. This CDR3 region has 16 residues. With 8 bases clipped from V and 10 bases from J, the junction kept 18 bases outside the gene matches. Germline CDR1 and CDR2: MNHNY and SVGAGI (reference sequence). This CDR3 reads CASAKHGIAGVPIQYF. The CDR3 nucleotides read TGTGCCAGCGCCAAACATGGGATAGCGGGAGTCCCTATTCAGTACTTC.

As DNA, the CDR3 is TGTGCCAGCAGCTTGGGTTGGGGTTCACCCCTCCACTTT. Translating gives CASSLGWGSPLHF. The rearrangement uses TRBV5-6 and TRBJ1-6; D unclear. Trimming took off 0 bases at V and 9 bases at J, with 7 bases between the two ends. Per germline, CDR1 SGHDT and CDR2 YYEEEE. The CDR3 is 13 amino acids.

This clone appeared a single time. The genes are TRBV5-3 and TRBJ2-7; 8 bases map to TRBD2. TRBV5-3 has ORF status, its function being uncertain. This CDR3 is built from 18 residues. V lost 4 bases and J lost 3; bases outside the gene matches: 18. This CDR3 is CARSAGLADYRPLYEQYF. CDR3 DNA sequence: TGTGCCAGAAGCGCCGGACTAGCAGACTATCGACCCCTCTACGAGCAGTACTTC.

The chain joins TRBV2 to TRBJ1-1; unclear D gene. The V end was cut by 5 bases, the J end by 7 bases, with 8 bases between. The CDR3 covers 11 residues. Germline CDR1 is SNHLY and CDR2 is FYNNEI. The DNA for the CDR3 is TGTGCCAGCAGTTGGGCCTTTGAAGCTTTCTTT. Its protein is CASSWAFEAFF.

This sequence joins TRBV5-8 and TRBJ2-1; D is possibly TRBD1 or TRBD2 (6 bases each). Trimming pared 4 bases from V and 4 bases from J, leaving 21 bases between. Germline V lookup: CDR1 SGHTS, CDR2 YDEGEE. The length of the CDR3 is 17 residues. The CDR3 spells CASSGLLYTGTYNEQFF. The CDR3 region has the DNA TGTGCCAGCAGCGGACTTTTATACACAGGGACTTACAATGAGCAGTTCTTC.

Worth noting for this clone: The germline gene is not matched at one end of the junction; a read error may be the cause. The chain is built from TRBV25-1 and TRBJ2-1, with D maybe TRBD1 (5 bases). The CDR3 consists of 11 residues. The germline CDR1 and CDR2 sequences are MGHDK and SYGVNS. The DNA of the CDR3 is TGTGCCAGCGGGGCCTACGATGAGCAGTTCTTC. Translation: CASGAYDEQFF.

The V and J genes are TRBV28 and TRBJ1-1; D uncertain. Germline CDR1 MDHEN, CDR2 SYDVKM. V was trimmed by 3 bases and J by 0 bases, leaving 17 bases between them. CDR3 length equals 17 residues. Here the CDR3 DNA reads TGTGCCAGCAGTTTTGGGCTTTCAAGATTCCTGAACACTGAAGCTTTCTTT. Translated, it gives CASSFGLSRFLNTEAFF.

The CDR3 region has the DNA TGTGCCAGCAGATCGACAGGGGGAGGAAACACCATATATTTT. Translated: CASRSTGGGNTIYF. This chain joins TRBV28 and TRBJ1-3; 9 bases agree with TRBD1. V dropped 6 bases and J dropped 4; count of bases not matched to a gene: 4. The germline gives CDR1 MDHEN, CDR2 SYDVKM. This CDR3 comprises 14 residues.

This clone was found once. The J gene is TRBJ2-1, the V gene TRBV10-3; 10 bases fit TRBD2. J was trimmed by 0 bases and V by 8 bases; bases with no gene match: 4. The CDR3 has 15 amino acids. Germline loops: CDR1 ENHRY, CDR2 SYGVKD. The CDR3 reads CAIRPSGSSYNEQFF. The CDR3 region has the DNA TGTGCCATCCGGCCTAGCGGGAGCTCCTACAATGAGCAGTTCTTC.

There are a few counts of this clone. This rearrangement joins TRBV5-1 to TRBJ2-5, with 10 bases fitting TRBD1. From germline, CDR1 is SGHRS and CDR2 YFSETQ. V shed 3 bases, J shed 4 bases, and the junction held 6 bases outside the gene matches. The CDR3 totals 15 residues. DNA for the CDR3: TGCGCCAGCAGCTGGGGGACAGGGGAGGGAGAGACCCAGTACTTC. Translation: CASSWGTGEGETQYF.

The chain recombines TRBV5-1 with TRBJ2-5; 11 bases line up with TRBD2. Germline V gene lookup returns CDR1 SGHRS and CDR2 YFSETQ. The CDR3 consists of 18 residues. Trimming took 4 bases from V and 4 from J; bases not matched to a gene: 15. The CDR3 DNA reads TGCGCCAGCAGCCTAGGACCACTAGCGGGAGCCCCGGGAGAGACCCAGTACTTC. Protein: CASSLGPLAGAPGETQYF.

The chain recombines TRBV28 with TRBJ1-6; D gene uncertain. This CDR3 has 15 residues. Germline V gene sequence: CDR1 MDHEN, CDR2 SYDVKM. Deletions cut 1 base from V and 9 bases from J, with 13 bases between. The CDR3 loop is CASSLFEGWVSPLHF. The CDR3 DNA is TGTGCCAGCAGTTTATTTGAGGGATGGGTTTCACCCCTCCACTTT.

This clone has a single count. This chain links TRBV2 with TRBJ2-7; D is uncertain. CDR1 and CDR2 (germline): SNHLY, FYNNEI. The CDR3 is made up of 15 amino acids. The ends were cut back, 1 base at V and 5 bases at J, with 15 bases in the middle. CDR3 coding DNA: TGTGCCAGCAGTGAAGTCGGAACGGACGGGCACGAGCAGTACTTC. Translating it yields CASSEVGTDGHEQYF.

This clone appeared a few times. This rearrangement joins TRBV28 to TRBJ2-7, with D unclear. This CDR3 contains 15 residues. Germline CDR1 reads MDHEN; CDR2 reads SYDVKM. V lost 7 bases to trimming and J lost 1 base, with 17 bases between them. CDR3 DNA sequence: TGTGCCAGCACCAAAAGTGGCGGTTCTTCCTACGAGCAGTACTTC. Its translation: CASTKSGGSSYEQYF. The full variable domain, in which reference TRBV28 and TRBJ2-7 provide the parts outside the CDR3, is DVKVTQSSRYLVKRTGEKVFLECVQDMDHENMFWYRQDPGLGLRLIYFSYDVKMKEKGDIPEGYSVSREKKERFSLILESASTNQTSMYLCASTKSGGSSYEQYFGPGTRLTVT.

V and J are TRBV7-3 and TRBJ2-3; possible D gene TRBD1, 6 bases. CDR1 SGHTA and CDR2 FQGTGA come from the germline V gene. V lost 3 bases and J lost 6, with 10 bases in between. The CDR3 runs to 13 residues. CDR3 sequence reads: CASSFSRGDTQYF. The DNA of the CDR3 is TGTGCCAGCAGCTTTTCCAGGGGTGATACGCAGTATTTT.